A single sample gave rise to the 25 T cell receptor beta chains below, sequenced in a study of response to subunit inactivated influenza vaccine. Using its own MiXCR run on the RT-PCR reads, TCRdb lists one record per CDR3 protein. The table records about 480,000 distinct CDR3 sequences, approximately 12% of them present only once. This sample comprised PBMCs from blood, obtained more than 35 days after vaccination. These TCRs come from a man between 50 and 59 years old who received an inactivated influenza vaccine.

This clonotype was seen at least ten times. CDR3 bases: TGCAGCGTCCCAAGAGCAGGAGGAGAGCAGTACTTC. Its translation is CSVPRAGGEQYF. The rearrangement links TRBV29-1 to TRBJ2-7; D is perhaps TRBD2 (5 bases). Germline V gene lookup returns CDR1 SQVTM and CDR2 ANQGSEA. V shed 6 bases and J shed 7 bases, with 16 bases lying between them. The CDR3 is 12 residues long.

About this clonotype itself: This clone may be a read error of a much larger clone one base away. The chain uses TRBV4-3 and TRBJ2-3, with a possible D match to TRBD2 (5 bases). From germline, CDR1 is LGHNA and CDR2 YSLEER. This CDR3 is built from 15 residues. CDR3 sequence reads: CSSSQDISGTDTQYF. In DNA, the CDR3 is TGCTCCAGCAGCCAAGATATATCGGGGACAGATACGCAGTATTTT.

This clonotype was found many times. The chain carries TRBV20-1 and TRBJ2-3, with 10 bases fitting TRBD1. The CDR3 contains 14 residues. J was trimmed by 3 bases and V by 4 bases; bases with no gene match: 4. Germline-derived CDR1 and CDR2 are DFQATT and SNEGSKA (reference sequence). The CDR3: CSAIRQGATDTQYF. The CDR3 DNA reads TGCAGTGCTATTCGACAGGGGGCTACAGATACGCAGTATTTT.

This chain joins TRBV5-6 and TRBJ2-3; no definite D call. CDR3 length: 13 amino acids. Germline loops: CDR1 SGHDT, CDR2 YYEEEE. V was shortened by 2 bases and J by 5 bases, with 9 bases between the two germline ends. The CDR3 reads CASSFLGVDTQYF. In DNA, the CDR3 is TGTGCCAGCAGCTTTTTAGGTGTAGATACGCAGTATTTT. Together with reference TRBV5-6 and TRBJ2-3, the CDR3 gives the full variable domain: DAGVTQSPTHLIKTRGQQVTLRCSPKSGHDTVSWYQQALGQGPQFIFQYYEEEERQRGNFPDRFSGHQFPNYSSELNVNALLLGDSALYLCASSFLGVDTQYFGPGTRLTVL.

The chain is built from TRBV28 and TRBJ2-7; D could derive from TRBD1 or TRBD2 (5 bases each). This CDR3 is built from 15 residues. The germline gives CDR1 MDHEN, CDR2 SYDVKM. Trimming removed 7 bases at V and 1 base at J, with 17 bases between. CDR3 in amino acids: CASKNSGAESYEQYF. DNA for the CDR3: TGTGCCAGCAAGAATTCCGGGGCGGAGTCCTACGAGCAGTACTTC.

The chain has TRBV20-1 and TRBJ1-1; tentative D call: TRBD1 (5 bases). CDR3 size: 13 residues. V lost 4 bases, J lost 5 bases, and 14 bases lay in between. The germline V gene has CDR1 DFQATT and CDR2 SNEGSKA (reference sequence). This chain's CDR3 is CSATPGGLTEAFF. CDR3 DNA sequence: TGCAGTGCTACCCCGGGGGGATTAACTGAAGCTTTCTTT.

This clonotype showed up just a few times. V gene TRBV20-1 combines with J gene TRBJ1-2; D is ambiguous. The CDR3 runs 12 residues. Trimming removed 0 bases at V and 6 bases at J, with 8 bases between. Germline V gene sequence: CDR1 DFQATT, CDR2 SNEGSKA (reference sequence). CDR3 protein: CSARDFQDGYTF. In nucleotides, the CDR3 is TGCAGTGCTAGAGATTTTCAGGATGGCTACACCTTC.

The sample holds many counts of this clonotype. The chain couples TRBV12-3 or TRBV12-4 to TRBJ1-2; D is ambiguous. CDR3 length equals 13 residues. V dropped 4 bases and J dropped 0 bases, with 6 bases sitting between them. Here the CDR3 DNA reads TGTGCCAGCAGTTCCCCAGCTAACTATGGCTACACCTTC. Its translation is CASSSPANYGYTF.

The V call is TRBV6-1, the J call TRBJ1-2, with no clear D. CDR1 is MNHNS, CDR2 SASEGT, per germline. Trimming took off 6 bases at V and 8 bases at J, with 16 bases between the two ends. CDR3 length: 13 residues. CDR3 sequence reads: CASSPEASGGYTF. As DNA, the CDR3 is TGTGCCAGCAGCCCTGAGGCCTCCGGGGGCTACACCTTC.

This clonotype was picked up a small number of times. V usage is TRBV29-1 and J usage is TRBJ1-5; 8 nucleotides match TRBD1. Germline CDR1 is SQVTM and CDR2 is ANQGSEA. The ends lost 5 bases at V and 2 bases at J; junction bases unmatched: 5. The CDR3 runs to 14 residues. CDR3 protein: CSVSTGQGNQPQHF. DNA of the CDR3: TGCAGCGTTTCGACGGGACAGGGCAATCAGCCCCAGCATTTT.

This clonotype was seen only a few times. The DNA for the CDR3 is TGTGCCAGCAGTTTCGGGACTAGCGGGAGCTCCTACAATGAGCAGTTCTTC. Protein product: CASSFGTSGSSYNEQFF. The J gene is TRBJ2-1, the V gene TRBV6-2 or TRBV6-3; 14 positions agree with TRBD2. CDR1 is MNHEY, CDR2 SVGEGT, per germline. J lost 0 bases, V lost 4 bases, and 2 bases had no gene match. This CDR3 has 17 residues.

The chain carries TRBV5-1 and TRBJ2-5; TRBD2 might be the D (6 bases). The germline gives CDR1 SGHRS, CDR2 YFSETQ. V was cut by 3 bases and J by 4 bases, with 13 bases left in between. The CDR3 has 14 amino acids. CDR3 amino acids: CASSSGRQGETQYF. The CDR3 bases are TGCGCCAGCAGCTCCGGGAGACAAGGAGAGACCCAGTACTTC.

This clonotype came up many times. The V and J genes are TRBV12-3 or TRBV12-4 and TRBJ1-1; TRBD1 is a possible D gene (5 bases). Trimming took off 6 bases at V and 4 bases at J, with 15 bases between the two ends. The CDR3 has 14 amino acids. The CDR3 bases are TGTGCCAGCAGCTTAACCGGGGGAGGCACTGAAGCTTTCTTT. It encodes CASSLTGGGTEAFF.

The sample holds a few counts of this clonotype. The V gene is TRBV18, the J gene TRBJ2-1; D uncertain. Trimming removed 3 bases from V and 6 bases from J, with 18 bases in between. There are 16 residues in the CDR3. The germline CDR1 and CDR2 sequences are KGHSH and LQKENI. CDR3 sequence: CASSPPSSALTNEQFF. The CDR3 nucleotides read TGTGCCAGCTCACCCCCCAGTTCAGCCCTAACCAATGAGCAGTTCTTC.

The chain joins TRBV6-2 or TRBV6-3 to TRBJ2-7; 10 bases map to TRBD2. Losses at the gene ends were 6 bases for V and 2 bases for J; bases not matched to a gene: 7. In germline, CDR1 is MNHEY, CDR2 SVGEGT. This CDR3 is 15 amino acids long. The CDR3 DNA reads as TGTGCCAGCAGGAGTAGCGGGGGGTTTCCCTACGAGCAGTACTTC. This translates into CASRSSGGFPYEQYF.

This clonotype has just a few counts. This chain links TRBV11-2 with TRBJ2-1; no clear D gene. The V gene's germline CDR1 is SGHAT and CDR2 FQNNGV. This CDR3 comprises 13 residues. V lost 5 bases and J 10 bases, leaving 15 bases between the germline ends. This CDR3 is CASSRRSHREQFF. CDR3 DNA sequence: TGTGCCAGCAGCCGCCGGTCCCATAGGGAGCAGTTCTTC. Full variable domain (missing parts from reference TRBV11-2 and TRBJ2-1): EAGVAQSPRYKIIEKRQSVAFWCNPISGHATLYWYQQILGQGPKLLIQFQNNGVVDDSQLPKDRFSAERLKGVDSTLKIQPAKLEDSAVYLCASSRRSHREQFFGPGTRLTVL.

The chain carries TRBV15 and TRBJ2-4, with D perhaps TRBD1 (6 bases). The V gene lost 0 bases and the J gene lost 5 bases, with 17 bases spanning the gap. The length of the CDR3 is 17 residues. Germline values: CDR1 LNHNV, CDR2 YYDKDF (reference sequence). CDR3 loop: CATSRDNPGVGENIQYF. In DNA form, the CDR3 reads TGTGCCACCAGCAGAGATAATCCAGGGGTCGGCGAAAACATTCAGTACTTC.

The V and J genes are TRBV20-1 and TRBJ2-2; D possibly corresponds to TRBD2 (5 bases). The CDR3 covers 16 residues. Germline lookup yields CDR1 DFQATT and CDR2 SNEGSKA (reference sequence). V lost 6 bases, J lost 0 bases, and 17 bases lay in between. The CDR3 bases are TGCAGTGCACCTAAGCTAGGAGGAGCGAACACCGGGGAGCTGTTTTTT. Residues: CSAPKLGGANTGELFF.

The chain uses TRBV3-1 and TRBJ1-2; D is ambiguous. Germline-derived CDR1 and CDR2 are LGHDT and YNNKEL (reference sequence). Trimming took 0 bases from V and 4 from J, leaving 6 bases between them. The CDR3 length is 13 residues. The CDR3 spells CASSQDIAYGYTF. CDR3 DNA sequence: TGTGCCAGCAGCCAAGATATAGCCTATGGCTACACCTTC.

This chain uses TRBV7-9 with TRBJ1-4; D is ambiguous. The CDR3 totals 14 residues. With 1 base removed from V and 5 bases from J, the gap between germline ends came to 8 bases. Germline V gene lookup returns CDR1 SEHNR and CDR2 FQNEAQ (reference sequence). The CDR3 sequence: CASSLVRLNEKLFF. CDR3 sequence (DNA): TGTGCCAGCAGCTTAGTACGGCTGAATGAAAAACTGTTTTTT.

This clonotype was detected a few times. CDR3 nucleotides: TGCAGTGCTTCAGACATAGCCAAAAACATTCAGTACTTC. The encoded protein is CSASDIAKNIQYF. This chain links TRBV20-1 with TRBJ2-4, with D uncertain. V lost 5 bases, J lost 0 bases, and 8 bases lay in between. The length of the CDR3 is 13 residues. Germline V lookup: CDR1 DFQATT, CDR2 SNEGSKA (reference sequence).

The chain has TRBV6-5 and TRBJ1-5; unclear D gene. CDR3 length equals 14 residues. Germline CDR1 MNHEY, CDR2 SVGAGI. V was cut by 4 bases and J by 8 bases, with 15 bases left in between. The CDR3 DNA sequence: TGTGCCAGCAGTTCTACGCTACCCCCCGAGCCCCAGCATTTT. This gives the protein CASSSTLPPEPQHF.

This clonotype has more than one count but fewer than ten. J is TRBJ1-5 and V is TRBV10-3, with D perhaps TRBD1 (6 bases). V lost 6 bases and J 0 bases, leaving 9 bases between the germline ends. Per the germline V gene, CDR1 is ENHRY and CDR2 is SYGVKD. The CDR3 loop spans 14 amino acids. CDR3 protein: CAISDRNSNQPQHF. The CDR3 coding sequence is TGTGCCATCAGCGACAGGAATAGCAATCAGCCCCAGCATTTT.

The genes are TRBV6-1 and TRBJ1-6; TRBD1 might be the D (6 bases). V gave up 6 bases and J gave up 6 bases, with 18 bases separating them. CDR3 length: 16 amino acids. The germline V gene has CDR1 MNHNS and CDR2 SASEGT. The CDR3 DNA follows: TGTGCCAGCAGACCCAATTCGAGGACAGCTAATTCACCCCTCCACTTT. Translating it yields CASRPNSRTANSPLHF.

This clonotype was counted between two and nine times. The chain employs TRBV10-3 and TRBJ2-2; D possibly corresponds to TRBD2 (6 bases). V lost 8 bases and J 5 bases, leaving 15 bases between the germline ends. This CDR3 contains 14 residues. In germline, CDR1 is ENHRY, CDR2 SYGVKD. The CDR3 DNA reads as TGTGCCATCTCCCGGGGGAAAGGGACCGGGGAGCTGTTTTTT. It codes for CAISRGKGTGELFF.